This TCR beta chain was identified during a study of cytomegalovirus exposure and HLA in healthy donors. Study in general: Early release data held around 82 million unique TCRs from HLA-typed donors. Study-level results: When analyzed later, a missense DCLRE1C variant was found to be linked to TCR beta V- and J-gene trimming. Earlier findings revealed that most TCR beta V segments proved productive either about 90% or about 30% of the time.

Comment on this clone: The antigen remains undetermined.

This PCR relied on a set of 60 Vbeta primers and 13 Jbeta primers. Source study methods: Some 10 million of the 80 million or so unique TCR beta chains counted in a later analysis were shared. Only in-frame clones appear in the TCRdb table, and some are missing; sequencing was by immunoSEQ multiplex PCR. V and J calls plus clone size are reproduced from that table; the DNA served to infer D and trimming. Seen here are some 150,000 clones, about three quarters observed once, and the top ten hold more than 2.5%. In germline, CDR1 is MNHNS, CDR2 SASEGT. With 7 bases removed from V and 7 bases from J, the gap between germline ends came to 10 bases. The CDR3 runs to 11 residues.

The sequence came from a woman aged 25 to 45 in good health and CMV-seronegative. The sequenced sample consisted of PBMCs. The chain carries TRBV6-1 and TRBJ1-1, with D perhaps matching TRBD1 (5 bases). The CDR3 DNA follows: TGTGCCAGCACTCGGACAAGTGAAGCTTTCTTT. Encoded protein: CASTRTSEAFF.